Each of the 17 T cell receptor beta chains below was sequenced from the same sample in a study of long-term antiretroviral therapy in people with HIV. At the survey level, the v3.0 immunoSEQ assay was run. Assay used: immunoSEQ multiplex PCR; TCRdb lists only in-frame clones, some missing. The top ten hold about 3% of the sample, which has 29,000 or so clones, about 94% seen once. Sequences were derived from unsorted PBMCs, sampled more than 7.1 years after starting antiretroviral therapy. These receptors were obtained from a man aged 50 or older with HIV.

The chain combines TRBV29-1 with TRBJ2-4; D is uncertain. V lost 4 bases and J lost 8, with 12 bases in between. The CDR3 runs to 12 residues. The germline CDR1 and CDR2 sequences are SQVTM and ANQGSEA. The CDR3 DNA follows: TGCAGCGTTGCGGTTAATGGGGACATTCAGTACTTC. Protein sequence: CSVAVNGDIQYF.

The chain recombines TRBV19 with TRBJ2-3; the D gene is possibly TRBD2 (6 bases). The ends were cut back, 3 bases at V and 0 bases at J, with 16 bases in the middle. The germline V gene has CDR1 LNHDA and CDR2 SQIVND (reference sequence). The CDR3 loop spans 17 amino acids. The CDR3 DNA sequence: TGTGCCAGTAGTATTACGGCGGGAAGAGGTAGCACAGATACGCAGTATTTT. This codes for CASSITAGRGSTDTQYF.

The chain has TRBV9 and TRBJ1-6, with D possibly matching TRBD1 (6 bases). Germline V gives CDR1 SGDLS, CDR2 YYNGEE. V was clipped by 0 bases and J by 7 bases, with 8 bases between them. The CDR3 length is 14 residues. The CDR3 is CASSVGTDNSPLHF. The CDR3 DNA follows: TGTGCCAGCAGCGTAGGGACAGACAATTCACCCCTCCACTTT.

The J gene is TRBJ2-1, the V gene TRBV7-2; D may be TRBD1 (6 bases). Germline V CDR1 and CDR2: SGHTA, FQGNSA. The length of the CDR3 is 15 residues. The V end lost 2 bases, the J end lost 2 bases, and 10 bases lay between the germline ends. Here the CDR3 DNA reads TGTGCCAGCAGCTTAACTTGGGACACCTACAATGAGCAGTTCTTC. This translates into CASSLTWDTYNEQFF.

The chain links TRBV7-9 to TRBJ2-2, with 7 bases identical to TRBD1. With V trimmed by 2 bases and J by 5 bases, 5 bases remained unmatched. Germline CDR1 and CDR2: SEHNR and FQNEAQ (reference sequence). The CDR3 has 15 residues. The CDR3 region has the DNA TGTGCCAGCAGCTTAATTGGGGACAGAACCGGGGAGCTGTTTTTT. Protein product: CASSLIGDRTGELFF.

CDR3 nucleotide sequence: TGCGCCAGCAGCCAAGATTGGTCCAGTAATTCACCCCTCCACTTT. Translation gives CASSQDWSSNSPLHF. This chain links TRBV4-1 with TRBJ1-6, with D hard to call. Germline assignment: CDR1 MGHRA and CDR2 YSYEKL. The V and J ends lost 0 bases and 6 bases respectively, with 9 bases between them. This CDR3 is built from 15 residues.

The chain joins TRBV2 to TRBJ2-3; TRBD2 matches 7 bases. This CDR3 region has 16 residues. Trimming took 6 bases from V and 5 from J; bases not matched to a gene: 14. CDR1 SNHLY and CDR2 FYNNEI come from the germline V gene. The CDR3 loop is CASSLFVGGEGDTQYF. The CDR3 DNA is TGTGCCAGCAGCCTCTTCGTGGGGGGGGAAGGAGATACGCAGTATTTT.

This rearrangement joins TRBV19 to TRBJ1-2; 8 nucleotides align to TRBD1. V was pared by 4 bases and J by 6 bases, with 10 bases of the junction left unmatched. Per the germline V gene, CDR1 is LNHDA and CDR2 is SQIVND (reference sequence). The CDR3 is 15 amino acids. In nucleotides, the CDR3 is TGTGCCAGTAGTACTCTGGACAGGGAGGCGAATGGCTACACCTTC. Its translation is CASSTLDREANGYTF.

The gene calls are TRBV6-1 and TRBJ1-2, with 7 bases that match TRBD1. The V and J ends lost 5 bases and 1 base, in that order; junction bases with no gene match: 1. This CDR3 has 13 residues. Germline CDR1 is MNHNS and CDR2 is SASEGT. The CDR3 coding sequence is TGTGCCAGCAGTCGGGACAGTAACTATGGCTACACCTTC. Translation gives CASSRDSNYGYTF.

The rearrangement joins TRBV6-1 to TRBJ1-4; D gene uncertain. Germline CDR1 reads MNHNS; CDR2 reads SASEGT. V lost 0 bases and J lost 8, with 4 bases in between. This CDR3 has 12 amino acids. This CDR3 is CASSEAAEKLFF. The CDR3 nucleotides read TGTGCCAGCAGTGAAGCGGCAGAAAAACTGTTTTTT.

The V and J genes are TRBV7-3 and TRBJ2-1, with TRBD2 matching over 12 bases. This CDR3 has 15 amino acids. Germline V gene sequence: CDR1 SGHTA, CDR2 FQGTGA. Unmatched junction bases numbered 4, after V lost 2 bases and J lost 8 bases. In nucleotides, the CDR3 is TGTGCCAGCAGCTTAGCTAGCGGGGGGGCCGATGAGCAGTTCTTC. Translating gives CASSLASGGADEQFF.

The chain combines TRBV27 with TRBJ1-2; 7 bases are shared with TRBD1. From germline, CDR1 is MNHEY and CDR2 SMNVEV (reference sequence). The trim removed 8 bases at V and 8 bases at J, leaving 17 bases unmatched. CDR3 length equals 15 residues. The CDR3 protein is CASLPRDRPREGYTF. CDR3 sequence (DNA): TGTGCCAGCCTACCCCGGGACAGACCTAGGGAGGGCTACACCTTC.

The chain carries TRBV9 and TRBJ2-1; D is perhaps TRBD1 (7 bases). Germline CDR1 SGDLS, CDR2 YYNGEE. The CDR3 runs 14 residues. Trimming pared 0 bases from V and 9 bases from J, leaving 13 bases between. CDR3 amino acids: CASSVAMEGAEQFF. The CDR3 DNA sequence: TGTGCCAGCAGCGTAGCTATGGAGGGGGCTGAGCAGTTCTTC. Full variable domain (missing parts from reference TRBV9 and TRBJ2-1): DSGVTQTPKHLITATGQRVTLRCSPRSGDLSVYWYQQSLDQGLQFLIQYYNGEERAKGNILERFSAQQFPDLHSELNLSSLELGDSALYFCASSVAMEGAEQFFGPGTRLTVL.

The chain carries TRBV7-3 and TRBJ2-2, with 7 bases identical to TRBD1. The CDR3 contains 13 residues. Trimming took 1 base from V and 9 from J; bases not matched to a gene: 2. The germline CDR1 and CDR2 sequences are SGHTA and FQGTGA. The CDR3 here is CASSLNRGRELFF. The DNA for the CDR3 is TGTGCCAGCAGCTTAAACAGGGGAAGGGAGCTGTTTTTT.

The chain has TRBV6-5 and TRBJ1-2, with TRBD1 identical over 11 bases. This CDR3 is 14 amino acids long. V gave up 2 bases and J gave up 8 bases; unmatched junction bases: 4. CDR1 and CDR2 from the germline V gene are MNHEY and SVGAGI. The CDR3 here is CASSYPGQGAGYTF. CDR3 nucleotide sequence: TGTGCCAGCAGTTACCCCGGACAGGGGGCCGGCTACACCTTC.

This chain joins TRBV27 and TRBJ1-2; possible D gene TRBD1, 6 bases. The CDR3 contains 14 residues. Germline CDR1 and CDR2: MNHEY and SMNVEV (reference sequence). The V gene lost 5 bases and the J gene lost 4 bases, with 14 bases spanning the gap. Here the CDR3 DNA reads TGTGCCAGCAGTCCATCACAGGGAAGCTATGGCTACACCTTC. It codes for CASSPSQGSYGYTF.

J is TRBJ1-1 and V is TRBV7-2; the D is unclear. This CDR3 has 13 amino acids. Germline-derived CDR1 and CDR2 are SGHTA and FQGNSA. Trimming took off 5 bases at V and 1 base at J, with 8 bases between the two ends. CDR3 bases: TGTGCCAGCAGCCTGACAACGAACACTGAAGCTTTCTTT. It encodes CASSLTTNTEAFF.